This TCR beta chain was identified in a study of kidney transplant recipient with SARS-CoV-2 infection. As to this clonotype: This may come from a read error, since a much larger clone is one base off.

Trimming took off 7 bases at V and 1 base at J, with 13 bases between the two ends. The CDR3 has 14 amino acids. The germline CDR1 and CDR2 sequences are ENHRY and SYGVKD. TCRdb reanalysed the reads using MiXCR and keeps one entry per CDR3 protein. The profile shows 250,000 or so distinct CDR3 sequences, roughly 26% of them singletons. The sample here was a blood sample, taken at baseline and on roughly day 120 from a kidney transplant recipient. The rearrangement joins TRBV10-3 to TRBJ1-1, with no clear D. This TCR came from a male patient between 25 and 39 years old who had COVID-19 and was a kidney transplant recipient. Some T cells may be transferred from the graft donor. The CDR3 coding sequence is TGTGCCATCAATGATTGGCGGGGGAACACTGAAGCTTTCTTT. It translates to CAINDWRGNTEAFF.